This TCR beta chain originates from a study of T cells in Graves' hyperthyroidism and ophthalmopathy. General observations from the study: The blood repertoire included most of the expanded thyroid clonotypes above 0.001.

RNA transcripts provided the source from which TCR beta CDR3 regions were amplified. A set of HTBI primers served as the primers for a first-round RT-PCR of the TCR CDR3. TCRdb called the multiplex PCR reads again in MiXCR, with one record for every CDR3 protein. The table lists fewer than 350,000 distinct CDR3 sequences, 12% to 15% of them singletons. The CDR3 is made up of 13 amino acids. V shed 6 bases and J shed 9 bases, with 21 bases lying between them. Germline V lookup: CDR1 DFQATT, CDR2 SNEGSKA (reference sequence). Notes on this clonotype: What it recognizes is unknown.

Every diagnosis used clinical symptoms, serum thyroxine and TRAb, thyroid ultrasound and orbital computed tomography. Input material: blood. The TCR was taken from a woman aged 50 to 65 with Graves' hyperthyroidism that later progressed to Graves' ophthalmopathy. The J gene is TRBJ2-7, the V gene TRBV20-1, with D possibly TRBD1 on 6 matching bases. CDR3 in amino acids: CSAPDRTTLRQYF. As DNA, the CDR3 is TGCAGTGCCCCGGACAGAACCACCCTGAGGCAGTACTTC.